This entry features one T cell receptor (beta chain) sequence. This CDR3 contains 14 residues. V gave up 5 bases and J gave up 3 bases, with 13 bases separating them. Germline loops: CDR1 MNHEY, CDR2 SMNVEV (reference sequence). These data are taken from a study of cytomegalovirus exposure and HLA in healthy donors. Method: immunoSEQ multiplex PCR; TCRdb's copy keeps in-frame clones and lacks some. The sample records hundreds of thousands of clones, over 80% being singletons. J is TRBJ2-5 and V is TRBV27; D possibly uses TRBD1 or TRBD2 (5 bases each). The source of this sequence is a woman younger than 35 in good health and CMV-seronegative. The material sequenced was PBMCs. CDR3 DNA: TGTGCCAGCAGTCCCCTCCGGGGCGAAGAGACCCAGTACTTC. Protein sequence: CASSPLRGEETQYF.